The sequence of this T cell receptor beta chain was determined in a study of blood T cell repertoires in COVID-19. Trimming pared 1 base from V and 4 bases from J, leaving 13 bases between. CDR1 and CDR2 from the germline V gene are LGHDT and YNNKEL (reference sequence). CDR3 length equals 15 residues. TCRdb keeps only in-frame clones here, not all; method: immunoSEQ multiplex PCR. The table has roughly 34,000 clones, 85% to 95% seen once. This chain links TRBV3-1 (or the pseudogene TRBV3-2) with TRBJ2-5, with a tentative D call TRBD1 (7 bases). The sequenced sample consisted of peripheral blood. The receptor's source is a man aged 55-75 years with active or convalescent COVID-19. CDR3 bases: TGTGCCAGCAGCCAAGTTATCCAGGGGGGAGAGACCCAGTACTTC. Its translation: CASSQVIQGGETQYF.